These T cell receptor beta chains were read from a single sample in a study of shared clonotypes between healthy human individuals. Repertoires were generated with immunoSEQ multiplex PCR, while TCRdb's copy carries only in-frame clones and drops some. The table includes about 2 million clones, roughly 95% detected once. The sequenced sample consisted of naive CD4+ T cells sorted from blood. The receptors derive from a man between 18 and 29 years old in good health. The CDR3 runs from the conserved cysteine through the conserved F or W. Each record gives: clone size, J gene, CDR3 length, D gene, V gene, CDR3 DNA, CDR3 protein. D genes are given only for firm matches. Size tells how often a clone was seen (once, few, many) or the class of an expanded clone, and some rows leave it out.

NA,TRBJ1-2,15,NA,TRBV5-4,TGTGCCAGCAGCTTGGATCGTCGAGCTAACTATGGCTACACCTTC,CASSLDRRANYGYTF
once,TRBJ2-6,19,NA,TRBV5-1,TGCGCCAGCAGCGGGGTTAGGACTTCCTCCCCCCCTGGGGCCAACGTCCTGACTTTC,CASSGVRTSSPPGANVLTF
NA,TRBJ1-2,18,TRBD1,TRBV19,TGTGCCAGTAGTATTCAGGACAGGGTGTCGGCGGGGTCCTATGGCTACACCTTC,CASSIQDRVSAGSYGYTF
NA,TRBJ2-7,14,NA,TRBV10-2,TGCGCCAGCAGTGAAGACAGCTCCCTCTACGAGCAGTACTTC,CASSEDSSLYEQYF
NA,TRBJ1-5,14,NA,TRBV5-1,TGCGCCAGCAGCTTGGTACAGGGAGTAAAGCCCCAGCATTTT,CASSLVQGVKPQHF
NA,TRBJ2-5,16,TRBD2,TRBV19,TGTGCCAGTTGCGGACTAGCGCCTCAAGGGATAGAGACCCAGTACTTC,CASCGLAPQGIETQYF
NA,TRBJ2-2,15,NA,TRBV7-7,TGTGCTAGCAGCTCGACCGGGCCTCTCACCGGGGAGCTGTTTTTT,CASSSTGPLTGELFF
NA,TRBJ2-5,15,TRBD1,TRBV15,TGTGCCACCGCTAAGGGGGCGGTCGTCCAAGAGACCCAGTACTTC,CATAKGAVVQETQYF
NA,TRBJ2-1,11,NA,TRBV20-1,TGCAGTGCTGTAGGGGACGCTGAGCAGTTCTTC,CSAVGDAEQFF
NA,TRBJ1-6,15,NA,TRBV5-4,TGTGCCAGCAGCTTGGAGCGGGACAATAATTCACCCCTCCACTTT,CASSLERDNNSPLHF
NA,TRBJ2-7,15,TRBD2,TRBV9,TGTGCCAGCAGCGTAGGTCTAGCGGGGGACTACGAGCAGTACTTC,CASSVGLAGDYEQYF
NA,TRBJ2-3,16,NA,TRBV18,TGTGCCAGCTCACCAGGCCTGGGCCTAGCGACAGATACGCAGTATTTT,CASSPGLGLATDTQYF
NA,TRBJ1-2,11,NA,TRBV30,TGTGCCTGGAGTGTTAACAGCCCCTACACCTTC,CAWSVNSPYTF
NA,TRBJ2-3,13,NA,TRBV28,TGTGCCAGCAGTTTAGTGCAGGGCCGGACGCAGTATTTT,CASSLVQGRTQYF
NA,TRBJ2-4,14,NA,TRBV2,TGTGCCAGCAGAATTTCTAGGGCCAAAAACATTCAGTACTTC,CASRISRAKNIQYF
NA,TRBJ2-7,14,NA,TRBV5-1,TGCGCCAGCAGCCCCCAGGGGGGTTTCCACGAGCAGTACTTC,CASSPQGGFHEQYF
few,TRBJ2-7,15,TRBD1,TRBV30,TGTGCCTGGGCCCTGGGACAGGGGAAGTCTCGCGAGCAGTACTTC,CAWALGQGKSREQYF
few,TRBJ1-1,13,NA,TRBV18,TGTGCCAGCTCACCAGGGTTGAACACTGAAGCTTTCTTT,CASSPGLNTEAFF
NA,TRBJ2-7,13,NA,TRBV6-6,TGTGCCAGCAGTTACGTCAGGGTGTACGAGCAGTACTTC,CASSYVRVYEQYF
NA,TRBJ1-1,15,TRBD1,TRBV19,TGTGCCAGTTCGGGACAGAGTTTTCGGGGCACTGAAGCTTTCTTT,CASSGQSFRGTEAFF
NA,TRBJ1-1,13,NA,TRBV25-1,TGTGCCAGCAGTGGCCAGCCGAACACTGAAGCTTTCTTT,CASSGQPNTEAFF
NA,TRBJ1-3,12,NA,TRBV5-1,TGCGCCAGCAGCTTAGAAGGAAACACCATATATTTT,CASSLEGNTIYF
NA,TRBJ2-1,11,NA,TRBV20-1,TGCAGTGCTAGAGAGGGCAATGAGCAGTTCTTC,CSAREGNEQFF
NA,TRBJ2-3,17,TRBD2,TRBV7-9,TGTGCCAGCAGCTCATGGGGGACTAGCGGGGTATCAGATACGCAGTATTTT,CASSSWGTSGVSDTQYF
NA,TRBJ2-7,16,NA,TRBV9,TGTGCCAGCAGCGTAGCTGCGGGCTCATCGATCCACGAGCAGTACTTC,CASSVAAGSSIHEQYF
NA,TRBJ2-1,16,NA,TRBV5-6,TGTGCCAGCAGCTTGGTTTGGACGGCTACCTACAATGAGCAGTTCTTC,CASSLVWTATYNEQFF
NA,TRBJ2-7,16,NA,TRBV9,TGTGCCAGCAGCCCACAGCAAATTTCGGGGGTGAACGAGCAGTACTTC,CASSPQQISGVNEQYF
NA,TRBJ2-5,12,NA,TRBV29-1,TGCAGCGTTCAAGCGGACCAAGAGACCCAGTACTTC,CSVQADQETQYF
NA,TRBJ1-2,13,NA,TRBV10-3,TGTGCCATCAGTGAGTCACAGGACTATGGCTACACCTTC,CAISESQDYGYTF
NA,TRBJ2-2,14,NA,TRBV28,TGTGCCAGCAGTTTATCAGGCTGGGCCGGGGAGCTGTTTTTT,CASSLSGWAGELFF
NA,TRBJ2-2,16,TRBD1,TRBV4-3,TGCGCCAGCAGCCAAGCTGACAGGGGGAACACCGGGGAGCTGTTTTTT,CASSQADRGNTGELFF
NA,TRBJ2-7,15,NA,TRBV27,TGTGCCAGCAGTTCGCGGGACTTGGGATCCTACGAGCAGTACTTC,CASSSRDLGSYEQYF
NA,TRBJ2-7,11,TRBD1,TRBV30,TGTGCCTGTCTAACAGGGGCCGAGCAGTACTTC,CACLTGAEQYF
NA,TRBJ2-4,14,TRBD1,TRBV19,TGTGCCAGTAGTAAGACAGGGGGCTTCAACATTCAGTACTTC,CASSKTGGFNIQYF
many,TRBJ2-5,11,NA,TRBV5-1,TGCGCCAGCAGCTTGCAAGAGACCCAGTACTTC,CASSLQETQYF
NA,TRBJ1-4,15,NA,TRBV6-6,TGTGCCAGCAGTTACTCGGACATGGCCTGGGAAAAACTGTTTTTT,CASSYSDMAWEKLFF
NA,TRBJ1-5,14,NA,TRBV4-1,TGCGCCAGCAGCCAAGGGGGCGCAGAGCAGCCCCAGCATTTT,CASSQGGAEQPQHF
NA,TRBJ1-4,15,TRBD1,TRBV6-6,TGTGCCAGCAGTTCCACAGGGGGAATGGATGAAAAACTGTTTTTT,CASSSTGGMDEKLFF
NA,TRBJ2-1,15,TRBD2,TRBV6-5,TGTGCCAGCATGCGCGGCGGGGGGGCCTACAATGAGCAGTTCTTC,CASMRGGGAYNEQFF
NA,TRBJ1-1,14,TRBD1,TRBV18,TGTGCCAGCTCCGAGGGACAGGGGAACACTGAAGCTTTCTTT,CASSEGQGNTEAFF
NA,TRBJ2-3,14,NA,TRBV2,TGTGCCAGCAGTGAATTCAGGAGCACAGATACGCAGTATTTT,CASSEFRSTDTQYF
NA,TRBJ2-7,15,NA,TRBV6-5,TGTGCCAGCAGTTACTCGGGTCAAGGGACCTACGAGCAGTACTTC,CASSYSGQGTYEQYF
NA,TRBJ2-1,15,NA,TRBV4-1,TGCGCCAGCAGCCAACCGGATCAGGACGTCGGTTTACAGTTCTTC,CASSQPDQDVGLQFF
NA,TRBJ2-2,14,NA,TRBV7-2,TGTGCCAGCAGCTTAGGTGTGAACACCGGGGAGCTGTTTTTT,CASSLGVNTGELFF
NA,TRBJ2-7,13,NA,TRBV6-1,TGTGCCAGCAGTGCTTACAGAGACTACGAGCAGTACTTC,CASSAYRDYEQYF